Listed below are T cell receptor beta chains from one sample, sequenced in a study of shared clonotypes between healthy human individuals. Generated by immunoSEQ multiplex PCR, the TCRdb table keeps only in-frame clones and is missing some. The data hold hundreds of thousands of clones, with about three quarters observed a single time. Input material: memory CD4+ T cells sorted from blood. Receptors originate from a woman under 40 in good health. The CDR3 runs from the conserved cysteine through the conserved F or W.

CDR3: CASSLGLSTDTQYF
J: TRBJ2-3
V: TRBV28

CDR3: CASSYGQEGLGEQFF
J: TRBJ2-1
V: TRBV5-1

CDR3: CASSQGQGTEAFF
J: TRBJ1-1
V: TRBV10-2

CDR3: CASSPNRGLEGYTF
J: TRBJ1-2
V: TRBV27

CDR3: CASSPAPLAAHSTDTQYF
J: TRBJ2-3
V: TRBV5-8

CDR3: CASSIGTRSTDTQYF
J: TRBJ2-3
V: TRBV19

CDR3: CASSFQRDTFTYGYTF
J: TRBJ1-2
V: TRBV28

CDR3: CASSFYRGSYEQYF
J: TRBJ2-7
V: TRBV5-6

CDR3: CATWDRGLIEKLFF
J: TRBJ1-4
V: TRBV5-1

CDR3: CASSSLSTGTYEQYF
J: TRBJ2-7
V: TRBV28

CDR3: CASSLPRQVQETQYF
J: TRBJ2-5
V: TRBV7-9

CDR3: CASSRASGRSSSYEQYF
J: TRBJ2-7
V: TRBV4-1

CDR3: CASSEKGYRETQYF
J: TRBJ2-5
V: TRBV2

CDR3: CSVAGTYGYTF
J: TRBJ1-2
V: TRBV29-1

CDR3: CASSGPTSGANVLTF
J: TRBJ2-6
V: TRBV2

CDR3: CASSLDREETQYF
J: TRBJ2-5
V: TRBV13

CDR3: CASSHNHEQYF
J: TRBJ2-7
V: TRBV6-1

CDR3: CASSRPSLLAGTDTQYF
J: TRBJ2-3
V: TRBV28

CDR3: CASSLVGGYSYEQYF
J: TRBJ2-7
V: TRBV5-4

CDR3: CASATSGRKQFF
J: TRBJ2-1
V: TRBV6-1

CDR3: CASSVETGGYTDTQYF
J: TRBJ2-3
V: TRBV9

CDR3: CASSLGRVLEQYF
J: TRBJ2-7
V: TRBV11-2

CDR3: CASSLDPGRPEQFF
J: TRBJ2-1
V: TRBV5-1

CDR3: CASANVGSSGNTIYF
J: TRBJ1-3
V: TRBV11-2

CDR3: CASRQDRVRHEQFF
J: TRBJ2-1
V: TRBV28

CDR3: CASSYPGARGAFF
J: TRBJ1-1
V: TRBV6-6

CDR3: CASSLTISTDTQYF
J: TRBJ2-3
V: TRBV27

CDR3: CASSYGGRAGEQYF
J: TRBJ2-7
V: TRBV6-4

CDR3: CASREEHTEAFF
J: TRBJ1-1
V: TRBV28

CDR3: CASSPNRGPMGYTF
J: TRBJ1-2
V: TRBV18

CDR3: CASSLDTGGYEAFF
J: TRBJ1-1
V: TRBV7-3

CDR3: CASSPRGGDGYTF
J: TRBJ1-2
V: TRBV18

CDR3: CASKTASGYNEQFF
J: TRBJ2-1
V: TRBV2

CDR3: CASSQGGLAGSYEQYF
J: TRBJ2-7
V: TRBV14

CDR3: CASSFSDSNYGYTF
J: TRBJ1-2
V: TRBV7-6

CDR3: CASSLAGSGNSREQYF
J: TRBJ2-7
V: TRBV5-1

CDR3: CASSFDHSWSPGGDTQYF
J: TRBJ2-3
V: TRBV7-2

CDR3: CASSQGTPGLTTGELFF
J: TRBJ2-2
V: TRBV4-1

CDR3: CASSSPGGRYEQYF
J: TRBJ2-7
V: TRBV6-6

CDR3: CASSLWVGNQVDTQYF
J: TRBJ2-3
V: TRBV5-1

CDR3: CASSTMTGASYEQYF
J: TRBJ2-7
V: TRBV19

CDR3: CASSPGQRANYGYTF
J: TRBJ1-2
V: TRBV28

CDR3: CASSFRGAGRRETQYF
J: TRBJ2-5
V: TRBV5-1

CDR3: CASSFREGETQYF
J: TRBJ2-5
V: TRBV27

CDR3: CAISDRGYSNQPQHF
J: TRBJ1-5
V: TRBV10-3

CDR3: CASQQVGTNYEQYF
J: TRBJ2-7
V: TRBV2

CDR3: CSVVRSGRAEQYF
J: TRBJ2-7
V: TRBV29-1

CDR3: CASSATSGERGEQFF
J: TRBJ2-1
V: TRBV25-1

CDR3: CSARGRGTYEQYF
J: TRBJ2-7
V: TRBV29-1

CDR3: CASSPQQGWANVLTF
J: TRBJ2-6
V: TRBV11-2

CDR3: CASTRSGPRDEQYF
J: TRBJ2-7
V: TRBV28

CDR3: CSASYLYEQYF
J: .
V: TRBV20-1

CDR3: CASSRPGNQETQYF
J: TRBJ2-5
V: TRBV7-4

CDR3: CASSVSGRRAGELFF
J: TRBJ2-2
V: TRBV7-3

CDR3: CASSPLKNTGELFF
J: TRBJ2-2
V: TRBV11-3

CDR3: CASSESGGQPQHF
J: TRBJ1-5
V: TRBV10-1

CDR3: CASTLRGSRNQPQHF
J: TRBJ1-5
V: TRBV6-5

CDR3: CASRSGWVGELFF
J: TRBJ2-2
V: TRBV11-1

CDR3: CASSLHDRPYGYTF
J: TRBJ1-2
V: TRBV7-9